Below, 13 T cell receptor beta chains from the same sample are listed, as sequenced in a study of blood T cell repertoires in COVID-19. Sequencing used immunoSEQ multiplex PCR; TCRdb keeps in-frame clones, though not all of them. The data show approximately 300,000 clones, 70% to 90% seen once. Material for sequencing was peripheral blood. These receptors originate from a woman in her forties or fifties with active or convalescent COVID-19.

This chain connects TRBV5-1 to TRBJ2-2; perhaps TRBD2 as D (5 bases). Germline values: CDR1 SGHRS, CDR2 YFSETQ. Trimming took 2 bases from V and 6 from J, leaving 11 bases between them. The CDR3 has 14 amino acids. CDR3 DNA sequence: TGCGCCAGCAGCTTAGGAGGACGGGCCGGGGAGCTGTTTTTT. Its protein is CASSLGGRAGELFF.

V is TRBV10-1 and J is TRBJ2-2, with TRBD2 as a possible D gene (6 bases). Germline V lookup: CDR1 WNHNN, CDR2 SYGVQD (reference sequence). CDR3 length: 15 residues. V was cut by 2 bases and J by 5 bases, with 12 bases left in between. The CDR3 spells CASSEGRLGTGELFF. The CDR3 bases are TGCGCCAGCAGTGAGGGGAGGCTGGGGACCGGGGAGCTGTTTTTT.

This chain links TRBV5-1 with TRBJ2-1, with 9 bases matching TRBD1. V shed 4 bases and J 7 bases; nucleotides not matched to a gene: 9. Germline loops: CDR1 SGHRS, CDR2 YFSETQ. This CDR3 has 15 residues. The CDR3 region is CASSPGQGLVNEQFF. In nucleotides, the CDR3 is TGCGCCAGCAGCCCCGGACAGGGGTTGGTGAATGAGCAGTTCTTC.

This clone was seen only a few times. The V call is TRBV6-5, the J call TRBJ1-4; 7 nucleotides align to TRBD1. Germline V gene data show CDR1 as MNHEY and CDR2 as SVGAGI. The CDR3 is 14 amino acids. The V and J ends lost 6 bases and 4 bases, in that order; junction bases with no gene match: 5. The CDR3 spells CASRITGDNEKLFF. DNA for the CDR3: TGTGCCAGCAGGATAACAGGGGATAATGAAAAACTGTTTTTT.

The chain employs TRBV30 and TRBJ1-2; the D gene is possibly TRBD1 (6 bases). The CDR3 has 12 residues. The germline V gene encodes CDR1 GTSNPN and CDR2 SVGIG (reference sequence). Trimming removed 5 bases at V and 3 bases at J, with 10 bases between. The CDR3 loop is CAWARGDYGYTF. CDR3 bases: TGTGCCTGGGCCAGGGGTGACTATGGCTACACCTTC.

This rearrangement joins TRBV19 to TRBJ2-2; 9 positions match TRBD1. The CDR3 is 15 residues long. Looked up from germline, CDR1 is LNHDA and CDR2 is SQIVND (reference sequence). Germline trimming cut 7 bases from V and 7 bases from J; bases unmatched to any gene: 10. Written as DNA, the CDR3 is TGTGCCAGTAAGGGACAGGGCAGTGACTTCGGGGAGCTGTTTTTT. Encoded protein: CASKGQGSDFGELFF. The entire variable domain, with the rest obtained from reference TRBV19 and TRBJ2-2, is as follows: DGGITQSPKYLFRKEGQNVTLSCEQNLNHDAMYWYRQDPGQGLRLIYYSQIVNDFQKGDIAEGYSVSREKKESFPLTVTSAQKNPTAFYLCASKGQGSDFGELFFGEGSRLTVL.

V and J are TRBV3-1 (or the pseudogene TRBV3-2) and TRBJ2-1; a weak D match, TRBD2 (5 bases). The CDR3 is made up of 15 amino acids. Trimming took 0 bases from V and 4 from J, leaving 10 bases between them. The V gene's germline CDR1 is LGHDT and CDR2 YNNKEL (reference sequence). The CDR3 spells CASSQEGSEYNEQFF. The DNA of the CDR3 is TGTGCCAGCAGCCAAGAGGGTAGCGAGTACAATGAGCAGTTCTTC.

This chain uses TRBV5-1 with TRBJ2-7; 8 positions match TRBD2. Germline assignment: CDR1 SGHRS and CDR2 YFSETQ. The CDR3 sequence is 15 residues long. V lost 3 bases, J lost 4 bases, and 9 bases stayed unmatched. The CDR3 sequence is CASSSDGLAGYEQYF. CDR3 nucleotide sequence: TGCGCCAGCAGCTCCGATGGACTAGCCGGGTACGAGCAGTACTTC.

This chain connects TRBV9 to TRBJ2-1, with D perhaps TRBD2 (5 bases). The length of the CDR3 is 12 residues. V dropped 3 bases and J dropped 10 bases, with 11 bases sitting between them. The germline CDR1 and CDR2 sequences are SGDLS and YYNGEE. The CDR3 nucleotides read TGTGCCAGCAGCGGAAATAGCGCGGAGCAGTTCTTC. Its protein product is CASSGNSAEQFF.

The chain couples TRBV28 to TRBJ1-2, with unresolved D. In germline, CDR1 is MDHEN, CDR2 SYDVKM. This CDR3 contains 14 residues. V dropped 6 bases and J dropped 2 bases, with 13 bases sitting between them. CDR3 nucleotides: TGTGCCAGCAGGCCTCCGGGAAGAAACTATGGCTACACCTTC. It translates to CASRPPGRNYGYTF.

The chain recombines TRBV7-9 with TRBJ2-7, with a possible D match to TRBD2 (6 bases). V shed 10 bases and J shed 0 bases, with 19 bases lying between them. Germline V lookup: CDR1 SEHNR, CDR2 FQNEAQ (reference sequence). The CDR3 runs to 15 residues. Here the CDR3 DNA reads TGTGCCACCTCCTTGGGACTGCTCGGCTCCTACGAGCAGTACTTC. Amino acid sequence: CATSLGLLGSYEQYF.

The V call is TRBV27, the J call TRBJ2-7; 7 bases map to TRBD1. V was pared by 8 bases and J by 2 bases, with 9 bases of the junction left unmatched. Germline V gives CDR1 MNHEY, CDR2 SMNVEV (reference sequence). CDR3 length equals 14 residues. The CDR3 sequence: CASGLTGLTYEQYF. For the CDR3, the DNA is TGTGCCAGCGGCCTGACAGGGTTAACCTACGAGCAGTACTTC.

V usage is TRBV27 and J usage is TRBJ1-1; the D gene is possibly TRBD1 (6 bases). Looked up from germline, CDR1 is MNHEY and CDR2 is SMNVEV (reference sequence). Trimming left V 5 bases short and J 3 bases short, with 19 bases between. This CDR3 region has 16 residues. CDR3: CASSNKFWGQYTEAFF. The CDR3 DNA reads as TGTGCCAGCAGTAATAAGTTCTGGGGGCAGTACACTGAAGCTTTCTTT.